This T cell receptor beta chain appears in the sequencing data of a study of cytomegalovirus exposure and HLA in healthy donors. General observations from the study: Beyond CMV serostatus, there was no information to go on about immune exposure.

Germline CDR1 and CDR2: SNHLY and FYNNEI. This CDR3 spans 15 amino acids. Trimming removed 3 bases from V and 11 bases from J; junction bases left unmatched: 12. The PCR was carried out with 60 Vbeta primers and 13 Jbeta primers. Produced via immunoSEQ multiplex PCR; TCRdb's table is partial and in-frame only. The data hold roughly 100,000 clones, with roughly four fifths observed a single time. This clone turned up a few times. The antigen is not known. Sequenced input: PBMCs. The J gene is TRBJ1-2, the V gene TRBV2; 10 nucleotides align to TRBD1. The receptor was derived from a woman in her forties or fifties in good health and CMV-seropositive. As DNA, the CDR3 is TGTGCCAGCAGTGATTCGGGACAGGGGCGATCTGGGTACACCTTC. Its translation: CASSDSGQGRSGYTF. The variable domain in full, completed from reference TRBV2 and TRBJ1-2, reads EPEVTQTPSHQVTQMGQEVILRCVPISNHLYFYWYRQILGQKVEFLVSFYNNEISEKSEIFDDQFSVERPDGSNFTLKIRSTKLEDSAMYFCASSDSGQGRSGYTFGSGTRLTVV.